Listed below are T cell receptor beta chains from one sample, sequenced in a study of blood T cell repertoires in COVID-19. Repertoires were generated with immunoSEQ multiplex PCR, while TCRdb's copy carries only in-frame clones and drops some. The sample has around 100,000 clones; around 81% are singletons. Specimen: peripheral blood. All receptors come from a man in his fifties or sixties with active or convalescent COVID-19. CDR3s include the opening cysteine and the closing phenylalanine or tryptophan. A D gene is named only where the DNA matches it firmly. Clone size is stated in some rows and not others, as once, few, many or a class when expanded.

j_call v_call d_call clone_size cdr3_aa cdr3_nt
TRBJ2-7 TRBV6-2/TRBV6-3 . . CASSYGPPSYEQYF TGTGCCAGCAGTTACGGCCCACCATCCTACGAGCAGTACTTC
TRBJ2-3 TRBV7-2 . few CASSLGLAISTDTQYF TGTGCCAGCAGCTTAGGGCTAGCGATAAGCACAGATACGCAGTATTTT
TRBJ2-7 TRBV30 . once CAWSVLGHPLEQYF TGTGCCTGGAGTGTACTAGGTCATCCGCTAGAGCAGTACTTC
TRBJ1-2 TRBV30 . . CAWSVTGRVGYTF TGTGCCTGGAGTGTAACTGGGAGGGTTGGCTACACCTTC
TRBJ2-7 TRBV25-1 TRBD1 once CASSEPGQGHEQYF TGTGCCAGCAGTGAGCCCGGACAGGGCCACGAGCAGTACTTC
TRBJ2-7 TRBV7-3 . . CASSFGQEYEQYF TGTGCCAGCAGCTTTGGCCAAGAATACGAGCAGTACTTC
TRBJ1-1 TRBV18 . many CASSLTVNTEAFF TGTGCCAGCTCACTAACAGTGAACACTGAAGCTTTCTTT
TRBJ2-7 TRBV19 TRBD2 . CASSRVAGSSYEQYF TGTGCCAGTAGTAGGGTAGCGGGGAGCTCCTACGAGCAGTACTTC
TRBJ2-3 TRBV5-4 . few CASSSRGGTDTQYF TGTGCCAGCAGTTCACGGGGAGGCACAGATACGCAGTATTTT
TRBJ1-4 TRBV3-1/TRBV3-2 . . CASSQDRTGYGKLFF TGTGCCAGCAGCCAAGATCGAACAGGGTATGGAAAACTGTTTTTT
TRBJ1-1 TRBV7-9 . . CAMNPPGLTNTEAFF TGTGCCATGAACCCCCCGGGACTTACGAACACTGAAGCTTTCTTT
TRBJ2-5 TRBV6-5 . . CASSQSLAQETQYF TGTGCCAGCAGCCAATCTCTAGCGCAAGAGACCCAGTACTTC
TRBJ2-7 TRBV30 TRBD1 . CAWSVAGGHEQYF TGTGCCTGGAGTGTCGCAGGGGGCCACGAGCAGTACTTC
TRBJ1-5 TRBV30 TRBD1 once CAWGMTGFGQPQHF TGTGCCTGGGGAATGACAGGGTTTGGTCAGCCCCAGCATTTT
TRBJ1-3 TRBV6-5 . . CASSYSGQRNTIYF TGTGCCAGCAGTTACTCCGGACAGCGAAACACCATATATTTT
TRBJ2-7 TRBV6-5 TRBD1 . CASRGQTSLYEQYF TGTGCCAGCAGGGGACAGACTTCCCTCTACGAGCAGTACTTC
TRBJ2-1 TRBV5-1 TRBD1 . CASRLTGGENEQFF TGCGCCAGCAGGCTGACAGGGGGAGAGAATGAGCAGTTCTTC
TRBJ1-1 TRBV10-3 . . CAISEGSPNTEAFF TGTGCCATCAGTGAGGGGAGCCCGAACACTGAAGCTTTCTTT
TRBJ2-2 TRBV21-1 . . CASSTLLAGETGELFF TGTGCCAGCAGCACCCTACTAGCGGGAGAAACCGGGGAGCTGTTTTTT
TRBJ1-1 TRBV6-6 . . CAIRTARLNTEAFF TGTGCCATTCGAACAGCTCGGTTGAACACTGAAGCTTTCTTT
TRBJ2-1 TRBV7-6 TRBD2 . CASSLGGTSGTYNEQFF TGTGCCAGCAGCTTAGGGGGCACTAGCGGGACCTACAATGAGCAGTTCTTC
TRBJ1-6 TRBV28 . . CASSFPGVPALHF TGTGCCAGCAGTTTTCCCGGGGTCCCGGCCCTCCACTTT
TRBJ2-7 TRBV4-1 TRBD2 . CASGTGGPEQYF TGCGCCAGCGGGACGGGAGGGCCCGAGCAGTACTTC
TRBJ1-5 TRBV28 TRBD1 . CASSTLQGEDQPQHF TGTGCCAGCAGTACTCTACAGGGGGAAGATCAGCCCCAGCATTTT
TRBJ2-1 TRBV7-3 TRBD1 . CASSLYDRGNDNEQFF TGTGCCAGCAGCTTATACGACAGGGGCAACGACAATGAGCAGTTCTTC
TRBJ2-3 TRBV10-3 TRBD2 . CAISKLAGDTQYF TGTGCCATCAGTAAACTAGCGGGAGATACGCAGTATTTT
TRBJ1-5 TRBV2 . few CASSEGTRYQPQHF TGTGCCAGCAGTGAGGGGACACGTTATCAGCCCCAGCATTTT
TRBJ2-7 TRBV7-5 . . CVPGTGGSYEQYF TGTGTCCCAGGGACAGGTGGCTCCTACGAGCAGTACTTC
TRBJ1-5 TRBV28 . . CASSPDSTRPQHF TGTGCCAGCAGTCCTGATAGTACGCGGCCCCAGCATTTT
TRBJ1-2 TRBV29-1 TRBD1 . CSVEAGTEPYEEYGYTF TGCAGCGTTGAGGCCGGGACAGAGCCCTATGAGGAATATGGCTACACCTTC
TRBJ2-7 TRBV7-9 TRBD2 . CASSSSGRAGEQYF TGTGCCAGCAGCTCTAGCGGGAGGGCGGGCGAGCAGTACTTC